What follows is one T cell receptor (beta chain) and its context. CDR3 size: 16 residues. CDR1 and CDR2 (germline): SGHTA, FQGTGA. Deletions cut 1 base from V and 1 base from J, with 10 bases between. This specimen comes from a study of blood T cell repertoires in COVID-19. The overall study: Samples of COVID-19 (acute and convalescent) were obtained from the United States, Italy and Spain. From T cells, B-cell-depleted T cells, or PBMCs came the material, which was cDNA or gDNA.

TCRdb's copy holds only in-frame clones and misses some; the assay was immunoSEQ multiplex PCR. The sample comprises roughly 300,000 clones, more than 70% of which are singletons, and 1.5% to 2% rests with the top ten. The J gene is TRBJ2-2, the V gene TRBV7-3, with a weak D call TRBD2 (5 bases). Sequencing was done on a sample of peripheral blood. This sequence was found in a woman aged 50 to 60 with acute or convalescent COVID-19. The CDR3 DNA reads as TGTGCCAGCAGCTTAATGGGAGTTGGGAACACCGGGGAGCTGTTTTTT. As protein: CASSLMGVGNTGELFF.